This T cell receptor (beta chain) was sequenced in a study of CD8+ T cells in alopecia areata. RNA was isolated and reverse transcribed to cDNA, the sequencing template. Assay: immunoSEQ multiplex PCR; the TCRdb copy retains only in-frame clones and omits some. The sample lists about 200,000 clones, approximately 53% seen once, with approximately 4.9% in the top ten. In this sample, this clone turned up a few times. Its specificity is not known. General observations from the study: Normal-skin resident alphabeta T cells also appear among scalp sample sequences. With patients, TCR sharing proved less clear than in mice, a difference possibly related to HLA. Lesional scalp displayed greater clonality than normal scalp, most notably in alopecia totalis/universalis.

V lost 0 bases and J lost 6, with 7 bases in between. The CDR3 covers 13 residues. Germline CDR1 and CDR2: SGDLS and YYNGEE. The researchers isolated CD4+ and CD8+ T cells from PBMCs by sorting. This sequence originates from a human donor in good health. The specimen was CD8+ T cells sorted from blood. V and J are TRBV9 and TRBJ2-1; D is unresolved. The CDR3 reads CASSVGERNEQFF. CDR3 nucleotide sequence: TGTGCCAGCAGCGTAGGTGAGCGCAATGAGCAGTTCTTC. The variable domain in full, with the rest retrieved from reference TRBV9 and TRBJ2-1, is DSGVTQTPKHLITATGQRVTLRCSPRSGDLSVYWYQQSLDQGLQFLIQYYNGEERAKGNILERFSAQQFPDLHSELNLSSLELGDSALYFCASSVGERNEQFFGPGTRLTVL.